This passage covers 30 T cell receptor beta chains from one sample sequenced in a study of cytotoxic CD8 clonotypes in ibrutinib-treated CLL. Clones were sequenced by immunoSEQ multiplex PCR, and TCRdb holds only the in-frame ones, with some missing. The table shows approximately 320,000 clones, with 67% occurring only once. The starting material was PBMCs, obtained after 36 months of ibrutinib treatment. All receptors come from a human donor with chronic lymphocytic leukemia.

This clone was observed a handful of times. This rearrangement joins TRBV9 to TRBJ2-7, with D possibly called TRBD1 or TRBD2 (6 bases each). V lost 4 bases and J lost 7, with 18 bases in between. CDR1 SGDLS and CDR2 YYNGEE come from the germline V gene. This CDR3 comprises 14 residues. CDR3: CASSPSGRGGEQYF. The CDR3 nucleotides are TGTGCCAGCAGCCCGTCCGGACGAGGGGGGGAGCAGTACTTC.

This chain links TRBV7-9 with TRBJ1-2; D not resolved. V shed 2 bases and J shed 8 bases, with 12 bases lying between them. This CDR3 has 13 amino acids. The V gene's germline CDR1 is SEHNR and CDR2 FQNEAQ (reference sequence). The CDR3 DNA sequence: TGTGCCAGCAGCTTATCGCCTTCAGGAGGCTACACCTTC. This codes for CASSLSPSGGYTF.

This clone was seen a single time. J is TRBJ1-3 and V is TRBV28; no clear D. Germline CDR1 MDHEN, CDR2 SYDVKM. The CDR3 covers 15 residues. V was clipped by 1 base and J by 0 bases, with 7 bases between them. The CDR3: CASSLFPSSGNTIYF. The CDR3 nucleotides are TGTGCCAGCAGTTTATTTCCGAGCTCTGGAAACACCATATATTTT.

Turning to this clone: Other DNA sequences within the sample encode an identical CDR3. The chain carries TRBV11-2 and TRBJ2-2; D unresolved. The V gene lost 2 bases and the J gene lost 6 bases, with 1 base spanning the gap. The CDR3 sequence is 11 residues long. Germline V gene data show CDR1 as SGHAT and CDR2 as FQNNGV. The CDR3 sequence is CASSLSGELFF. The CDR3 DNA reads as TGTGCCAGCAGCTTATCCGGGGAGCTGTTTTTT.

The chain is built from TRBV19 and TRBJ2-4, with D hard to call. CDR1 and CDR2 from the germline V gene are LNHDA and SQIVND (reference sequence). Trimming took 2 bases from V and 2 from J, leaving 16 bases between them. CDR3 length: 17 residues. The CDR3 DNA reads as TGTGCCAGTAGTATATTGAGTTTAGACCTAACCAAAAACATTCAGTACTTC. This encodes CASSILSLDLTKNIQYF.

The chain has TRBV9 and TRBJ2-7; D call uncertain. The CDR3 runs to 15 residues. Per the germline V gene, CDR1 is SGDLS and CDR2 is YYNGEE. Trimming shortened V by 0 bases and J by 1 base, and 11 bases separated the two germline ends. CDR3 bases: TGTGCCAGCAGCGTAGCCGCGTCTCTATCCTACGAGCAGTACTTC. Residues: CASSVAASLSYEQYF. Drawing the rest from reference TRBV9 and TRBJ2-7, the complete variable domain is DSGVTQTPKHLITATGQRVTLRCSPRSGDLSVYWYQQSLDQGLQFLIQYYNGEERAKGNILERFSAQQFPDLHSELNLSSLELGDSALYFCASSVAASLSYEQYFGPGTRLTVT.

This clone has just one count. This rearrangement joins TRBV13 to TRBJ2-7; 10 bases align to TRBD1. The J segment lost 4 bases and the V segment lost 5 bases, leaving 5 bases of the junction unmatched. Germline loops: CDR1 PRHDT, CDR2 FYEKMQ (reference sequence). This CDR3 is built from 14 residues. CDR3 protein: CASSGTGARYEQYF. In nucleotides, the CDR3 is TGTGCCAGCAGCGGGACAGGGGCTCGATACGAGCAGTACTTC.

The chain is built from TRBV6-5 and TRBJ2-7; 8 nucleotides agree with TRBD2. J was trimmed by 1 base and V by 10 bases; bases with no gene match: 6. The CDR3 is made up of 13 amino acids. CDR1 MNHEY and CDR2 SVGAGI come from the germline V gene. The CDR3 bases are TGTGCCACTCGGGAGGGGGGTTCCTACGAGCAGTACTTC. Residues: CATREGGSYEQYF.

The rearrangement joins TRBV5-1 to TRBJ2-3, with D unresolved. Germline CDR1 is SGHRS and CDR2 is YFSETQ. The V and J ends lost 3 bases and 4 bases respectively, with 6 bases between them. The CDR3 length is 12 residues. This CDR3 reads CASSSPSDTQYF. In nucleotides, the CDR3 is TGCGCCAGCAGCTCCCCGTCAGATACGCAGTATTTT.

V gene TRBV7-9 combines with J gene TRBJ2-6, with D unresolved. V lost 5 bases, J lost 0 bases, and 17 bases lay in between. Germline V gene lookup returns CDR1 SEHNR and CDR2 FQNEAQ (reference sequence). The CDR3 sequence is 18 residues long. CDR3 loop: CASSTPTIRYSGANVLTF. CDR3 bases: TGTGCCAGCAGCACCCCCACTATAAGGTACTCTGGGGCCAACGTCCTGACTTTC.

The rearrangement joins TRBV4-1 to TRBJ1-1; the match to TRBD1 covers 7 bases. With 0 bases clipped from V and 5 bases from J, the junction kept 15 bases outside the gene matches. The CDR3 is 18 amino acids. Germline lookup yields CDR1 MGHRA and CDR2 YSYEKL. DNA for the CDR3: TGCGCCAGCAGCCAAGATCTTTCAGGGGGGATTGTTGGAACTGAAGCTTTCTTT. It translates to CASSQDLSGGIVGTEAFF.

The CDR3 DNA sequence: TGCGCCAGCAGCCAAGAGGTTAACAGGGCCTACGAGCAGTACTTC. As protein: CASSQEVNRAYEQYF. The chain uses TRBV4-3 and TRBJ2-7; possibly TRBD1 for D (6 bases). Trimming removed 0 bases at V and 2 bases at J, with 11 bases between. Per germline, CDR1 LGHNA and CDR2 YSLEER. The CDR3 is 15 residues long.

The chain recombines TRBV27 with TRBJ2-1; perhaps TRBD1 as D (6 bases). The V gene's germline CDR1 is MNHEY and CDR2 SMNVEV (reference sequence). The CDR3 has 16 amino acids. V was shortened by 6 bases and J by 3 bases, with 18 bases between the two germline ends. The CDR3 coding sequence is TGTGCCAGCAGCTTAGCCAGGGGAATTGGCTACAATGAGCAGTTCTTC. It translates to CASSLARGIGYNEQFF.

The V gene is TRBV5-5, the J gene TRBJ2-5, with TRBD2 matching over 8 bases. CDR3 length equals 15 residues. Germline CDR1 is SGHKS and CDR2 is YYEKEE (reference sequence). Trimming took 6 bases from V and 2 from J; bases not matched to a gene: 9. CDR3 protein: CASTAGRGRQETQYF. In DNA, the CDR3 is TGTGCCAGCACCGCCGGGAGGGGGAGACAAGAGACCCAGTACTTC.

The genes are TRBV4-1 and TRBJ1-3; unclear D gene. This CDR3 contains 17 residues. Germline V CDR1 and CDR2: MGHRA, YSYEKL. With 5 bases removed from V and 0 bases from J, the gap between germline ends came to 17 bases. CDR3 coding DNA: TGCGCCAGCAGCTCAGTCCGCTCTGCAGCCTCTGGAAACACCATATATTTT. Residues: CASSSVRSAASGNTIYF.

The gene calls are TRBV12-5 and TRBJ2-3; D gene ambiguous. The CDR3 spans 13 residues. Between the trimmed V and J ends, which lost 3 bases and 3 bases, there was a span of 7 bases. Germline values: CDR1 LGHNT, CDR2 FRNRAP. CDR3 sequence: CASGLPGTDTQYF. The DNA for the CDR3 is TGTGCTAGTGGTTTACCCGGGACAGATACGCAGTATTTT.

A few counts support this clone. The chain couples TRBV30 to TRBJ1-2; TRBD1 might be the D (5 bases). The CDR3 has 16 amino acids. Trimming cost V 0 bases and J 2 bases, with 16 bases left between them. CDR1 GTSNPN and CDR2 SVGIG come from the germline V gene (reference sequence). The CDR3 loop reads CAWSVLRGQRNYGYTF. The CDR3 bases are TGTGCCTGGAGTGTATTGAGGGGCCAGAGGAACTATGGCTACACCTTC.

The chain links TRBV19 to TRBJ2-7; perhaps TRBD2 as D (6 bases). The germline V and J ends were trimmed by 8 bases and 0 bases, with 14 bases remaining between them. Germline V lookup: CDR1 LNHDA, CDR2 SQIVND (reference sequence). The CDR3 is made up of 14 amino acids. The CDR3 sequence is CASRSTAGSYEQYF. The CDR3 DNA reads TGTGCCAGTCGTTCGACAGCGGGCTCCTACGAGCAGTACTTC.

This chain connects TRBV4-3 to TRBJ2-5; D is unclear. The CDR3 runs 15 residues. Per germline, CDR1 LGHNA and CDR2 YSLEER. Trimming took 0 bases from V and 2 from J, leaving 10 bases between them. For the CDR3, the DNA is TGCGCCAGCAGCCAAGATCATGTCAGGCAAGAGACCCAGTACTTC. Protein: CASSQDHVRQETQYF.

This clone showed up just a few times. The genes are TRBV4-1 and TRBJ1-1; D uncertain. The CDR3 consists of 13 residues. Germline V gene data show CDR1 as MGHRA and CDR2 as YSYEKL. The V end lost 2 bases, the J end lost 1 base, and 5 bases lay between the germline ends. CDR3 protein: CASSQWGNTEAFF. For the CDR3, the DNA is TGCGCCAGCAGCCAATGGGGGAACACTGAAGCTTTCTTT.

As DNA, the CDR3 is TGTGCCAGCAGCTTAAGGGTAGCGGTAAGGGAAGATACGCAGTATTTT. Protein product: CASSLRVAVREDTQYF. The V gene is TRBV11-2, the J gene TRBJ2-3, with D possibly matching TRBD2 (6 bases). The CDR3 extends over 16 amino acids. The germline gives CDR1 SGHAT, CDR2 FQNNGV. V was shortened by 2 bases and J by 5 bases, with 17 bases between the two germline ends. Full variable domain (rest looked up from reference TRBV11-2 and TRBJ2-3): EAGVAQSPRYKIIEKRQSVAFWCNPISGHATLYWYQQILGQGPKLLIQFQNNGVVDDSQLPKDRFSAERLKGVDSTLKIQPAKLEDSAVYLCASSLRVAVREDTQYFGPGTRLTVL.

This clone appeared a single time. This chain uses TRBV4-1 with TRBJ2-1; D might be TRBD2 (6 bases). Germline CDR1 MGHRA, CDR2 YSYEKL. This CDR3 has 12 residues. With 5 bases removed from V and 7 bases from J, the gap between germline ends came to 9 bases. CDR3 sequence reads: CASSWAGNEQFF. The CDR3 nucleotides are TGCGCCAGCAGCTGGGCGGGGAATGAGCAGTTCTTC.

This chain connects TRBV6-5 to TRBJ1-5; 7 nucleotides align to TRBD1. The length of the CDR3 is 13 residues. Germline trimming cut 5 bases from V and 7 bases from J; bases unmatched to any gene: 5. In germline, CDR1 is MNHEY, CDR2 SVGAGI. The CDR3 DNA follows: TGTGCCAGCAGTGAACAGGGGCCCCAGCCCCAGCATTTT. Translated: CASSEQGPQPQHF.

On this clone: The same CDR3 can be traced to other DNA sequences in this sample. V and J are TRBV28 and TRBJ2-5; D unclear. The CDR3 has 13 residues. Germline CDR1 MDHEN, CDR2 SYDVKM. The V and J ends lost 2 bases and 1 base respectively, with 5 bases between them. The CDR3 is CASSLASQETQYF. The DNA for the CDR3 is TGTGCCAGCAGTTTAGCCAGCCAAGAGACCCAGTACTTC.

The CDR3 nucleotides read TGCAGCGTCGGAACTAGCGATTACACCGGGGAGCTGTTTTTT. It specifies CSVGTSDYTGELFF. This sequence joins TRBV29-1 and TRBJ2-2; 7 positions match TRBD2. The CDR3 is 14 amino acids. In germline, CDR1 is SQVTM, CDR2 ANQGSEA. The ends lost 6 bases at V and 3 bases at J; junction bases unmatched: 7.

Concerning this clone: The same CDR3 arises from other DNA sequences in this sample as well. This chain links TRBV7-9 with TRBJ2-1; D assignment may be TRBD1 or TRBD2 (5 bases each). This CDR3 comprises 12 residues. Germline CDR1 SEHNR, CDR2 FQNEAQ (reference sequence). The germline V and J ends were trimmed by 1 base and 8 bases, with 6 bases remaining between them. The CDR3 nucleotides are TGTGCCAGCAGCTTAGTGGGGGATGAGCAGTTCTTC. This sequence encodes CASSLVGDEQFF.

This clone was counted between two and nine times. Other DNA sequences of this sample code for an identical CDR3. The J gene is TRBJ2-5, the V gene TRBV18; D gene uncertain. Trimming shortened V by 3 bases and J by 1 base, and 6 bases separated the two germline ends. Per germline, CDR1 KGHSH and CDR2 LQKENI. The CDR3 runs 13 residues. The CDR3 loop reads CASSPRSQETQYF. CDR3 nucleotides: TGTGCCAGCTCACCCCGGTCCCAAGAGACCCAGTACTTC. The full variable domain, in which reference TRBV18 and TRBJ2-5 provide the parts outside the CDR3, is NAGVMQNPRHLVRRRGQEARLRCSPMKGHSHVYWYRQLPEEGLKFMVYLQKENIIDESGMPKERFSAEFPKEGPSILRIQQVVRGDSAAYFCASSPRSQETQYFGPGTRLLVL.

V and J are TRBV10-1 and TRBJ1-3; 7 nucleotides match TRBD1. CDR1 is WNHNN, CDR2 SYGVQD, per germline (reference sequence). With V trimmed by 2 bases and J by 1 base, 8 bases remained unmatched. The length of the CDR3 is 17 residues. CDR3 region: CASSEDRVWGSGNTIYF. The CDR3 DNA sequence: TGCGCCAGCAGTGAGGACAGGGTGTGGGGATCTGGAAACACCATATATTTT.

The rearrangement links TRBV11-2 to TRBJ1-2; TRBD1 aligns across 8 bases. Unmatched junction bases numbered 10, after V lost 5 bases and J lost 8 bases. CDR1 is SGHAT and CDR2 is FQNNGV in the germline V gene. CDR3 length: 14 amino acids. The CDR3, as DNA: TGTGCCAGCAGCGACAGGGACAGGCCGAGGGGCTACACCTTC. Protein: CASSDRDRPRGYTF.

The chain has TRBV4-1 and TRBJ2-1; 10 bases are shared with TRBD2. The germline gives CDR1 MGHRA, CDR2 YSYEKL. With 2 bases clipped from V and 2 bases from J, the junction kept 3 bases outside the gene matches. The CDR3 has 16 residues. CDR3 amino acids: CASSQILAGAYNEQFF. In DNA form, the CDR3 reads TGCGCCAGCAGCCAAATTCTAGCGGGGGCCTACAATGAGCAGTTCTTC.